The 28 T cell receptor beta chains given below trace back to one sample, sequenced in a study of shared clonotypes between healthy human individuals. CD45RO-negative, CCR7-selected cells formed the naive CD8 fraction, which excluded terminally differentiated effector memory CD45RA+ cells. Clones were read by immunoSEQ multiplex PCR, and TCRdb kept only the in-frame ones, dropping some. In the table there are a few million clones, about 94% of which are singletons. The material sequenced was naive CD8+ T cells from PBMCs. These receptors were obtained from a man between 18 and 35 years old in good health. Some clones in this sample may be carry-over from other donors' samples.

The V and J genes are TRBV10-3 and TRBJ1-1; 9 nucleotides agree with TRBD1. Trimming took 6 bases from V and 4 from J; bases not matched to a gene: 6. Per the germline V gene, CDR1 is ENHRY and CDR2 is SYGVKD. The CDR3 sequence is 14 residues long. The CDR3 loop reads CAISGRDRATEAFF. For the CDR3, the DNA is TGTGCCATCAGCGGACGGGACAGGGCCACTGAAGCTTTCTTT.

The V gene is TRBV13, the J gene TRBJ2-1; 8 nucleotides match TRBD2. Germline assignment: CDR1 PRHDT and CDR2 FYEKMQ (reference sequence). The CDR3 is 16 residues long. Unmatched junction bases numbered 3, after V lost 0 bases and J lost 2 bases. The CDR3 DNA is TGTGCCAGCAGCTTAGGGAGCGGGAGCACCTACAATGAGCAGTTCTTC. It is translated as CASSLGSGSTYNEQFF.

This rearrangement joins TRBV7-9 to TRBJ2-1; D may be TRBD2 (6 bases). Trimming took 3 bases from V and 4 from J, leaving 13 bases between them. This CDR3 spans 15 amino acids. CDR1 SEHNR and CDR2 FQNEAQ come from the germline V gene (reference sequence). CDR3 nucleotides: TGTGCCAGCAGCTTCCCGGGAGTGACATACAATGAGCAGTTCTTC. Translation gives CASSFPGVTYNEQFF.

V usage is TRBV27 and J usage is TRBJ2-1; 12 bases agree with TRBD2. The V gene end was trimmed by 5 bases and the J gene end by 3 bases; junction bases not matched to a gene: 5. The CDR3 covers 16 residues. Germline V gene lookup returns CDR1 MNHEY and CDR2 SMNVEV (reference sequence). Here the CDR3 DNA reads TGTGCCAGCAGTACCCGACTAGCGGGAGTCTACAATGAGCAGTTCTTC. It specifies CASSTRLAGVYNEQFF.

The rearrangement uses TRBV29-1 and TRBJ2-7, with D possibly TRBD2 on 5 matching bases. V gave up 5 bases and J gave up 0 bases, with 11 bases separating them. CDR3 length: 13 residues. The germline CDR1 and CDR2 sequences are SQVTM and ANQGSEA. The CDR3, as DNA: TGCAGCGTTCTTGACGGGGACTCCTACGAGCAGTACTTC. It is translated as CSVLDGDSYEQYF.

The chain couples TRBV6-5 to TRBJ2-5; D ambiguous. CDR3 length equals 14 residues. Looked up from germline, CDR1 is MNHEY and CDR2 is SVGAGI. Trimming took 5 bases from V and 5 from J, leaving 15 bases between them. The CDR3 loop is CASSRMNVGETQYF. The CDR3 DNA follows: TGTGCCAGCAGTAGAATGAACGTCGGGGAGACCCAGTACTTC.

This clone was detected once. The rearrangement links TRBV7-3 to TRBJ2-6, with no clear D. CDR1 and CDR2 (germline): SGHTA, FQGTGA. This CDR3 contains 16 residues. The V gene lost 4 bases and the J gene lost 2 bases, with 12 bases spanning the gap. CDR3 nucleotide sequence: TGTGCCAGCAGCTCCCCCTTTATTCCTGGGGCCAACGTCCTGACTTTC. It translates to CASSSPFIPGANVLTF.

The chain has TRBV29-1 and TRBJ2-7, with D unclear. Germline lookup yields CDR1 SQVTM and CDR2 ANQGSEA. This CDR3 has 15 amino acids. The V end lost 2 bases, the J end lost 2 bases, and 16 bases lay between the germline ends. CDR3: CSVELLNRAPYEQYF. Written as DNA, the CDR3 is TGCAGCGTTGAACTCCTGAATAGGGCTCCCTACGAGCAGTACTTC.

The rearrangement joins TRBV19 to TRBJ2-6; D is unclear. CDR3 size: 19 residues. Germline loops: CDR1 LNHDA, CDR2 SQIVND (reference sequence). Trimming stripped 0 bases from V and 1 base from J, with 16 bases between. The CDR3, as DNA: TGTGCCAGTAGTATAGATCCGGCTGGGGATAGTTCTGGGGCCAACGTCCTGACTTTC. This codes for CASSIDPAGDSSGANVLTF. The full variable domain, in which reference TRBV19 and TRBJ2-6 provide the parts outside the CDR3, is DGGITQSPKYLFRKEGQNVTLSCEQNLNHDAMYWYRQDPGQGLRLIYYSQIVNDFQKGDIAEGYSVSREKKESFPLTVTSAQKNPTAFYLCASSIDPAGDSSGANVLTFGAGSRLTVL.

This clone was recorded only once. CDR3 sequence reads: CASSAGPLNEQFF. DNA for the CDR3: TGTGCCAGCAGTGCGGGGCCCCTCAATGAGCAGTTCTTC. J is TRBJ2-1 and V is TRBV6-4; D tentatively fits TRBD1 or TRBD2 (5 bases each). The CDR3 sequence is 13 residues long. Trimming stripped 4 bases from V and 6 bases from J, with 10 bases between. Germline loops: CDR1 MRHNA, CDR2 SNTAGT.

This sequence joins TRBV27 and TRBJ1-2, with D perhaps matching TRBD1 (5 bases). Per germline, CDR1 MNHEY and CDR2 SMNVEV (reference sequence). V was cut by 10 bases and J by 7 bases, with 19 bases left in between. The CDR3 consists of 13 residues. This CDR3 is CATTAPGRIGYTF. DNA of the CDR3: TGTGCCACCACCGCCCCAGGGAGGATTGGCTACACCTTC.

The gene calls are TRBV6-5 and TRBJ2-7; the match to TRBD1 covers 7 bases. J was trimmed by 5 bases and V by 5 bases; bases with no gene match: 12. Per the germline V gene, CDR1 is MNHEY and CDR2 is SVGAGI. The CDR3 totals 15 residues. The CDR3 nucleotides are TGTGCCAGCAGTGGGGCGACAGGGCCTGAACACGAGCAGTACTTC. It specifies CASSGATGPEHEQYF.

This rearrangement joins TRBV6-5 to TRBJ2-7; D is uncertain. The CDR3 length is 14 residues. Trimming pared 0 bases from V and 5 bases from J, leaving 11 bases between. Per germline, CDR1 MNHEY and CDR2 SVGAGI. The CDR3: CASSYSFRSHEQYF. The CDR3 nucleotides read TGTGCCAGCAGTTACTCGTTCAGGTCCCACGAGCAGTACTTC.

This chain's CDR3 is CASSQVRGYNEQFF. The CDR3 DNA reads TGTGCCAGCAGCCAAGTACGAGGGTACAATGAGCAGTTCTTC. The chain carries TRBV14 and TRBJ2-1; a weak D match, TRBD2 (5 bases). V lost 1 base, J lost 4 bases, and 8 bases lay in between. The CDR3 is 14 residues long. Germline assignment: CDR1 SGHDN and CDR2 FVKESK.

The count of this clone is one. The V and J genes are TRBV18 and TRBJ1-2; a weak D match, TRBD1 (5 bases). The CDR3 has 14 residues. Germline CDR1 KGHSH, CDR2 LQKENI. Trimming stripped 6 bases from V and 5 bases from J, with 16 bases between. In DNA form, the CDR3 reads TGTGCCAGCTCGCTCTCCGGGACCAGGTATGGCTACACCTTC. Translated: CASSLSGTRYGYTF.

In regard to this clone: The same CDR3 can be traced to other DNA sequences in this sample. Written as DNA, the CDR3 is TGTGCCAGCAGCGTGGGACAGGGGCGCACTGAAGCTTTCTTT. It specifies CASSVGQGRTEAFF. The V gene is TRBV9, the J gene TRBJ1-1; 10 nucleotides match TRBD1. V lost 2 bases and J lost 4; bases outside the gene matches: 2. The CDR3 length is 14 residues. Germline assignment: CDR1 SGDLS and CDR2 YYNGEE. The whole variable domain, filled in from reference TRBV9 and TRBJ1-1, reads DSGVTQTPKHLITATGQRVTLRCSPRSGDLSVYWYQQSLDQGLQFLIQYYNGEERAKGNILERFSAQQFPDLHSELNLSSLELGDSALYFCASSVGQGRTEAFFGQGTRLTVV.

V is TRBV7-8 and J is TRBJ2-7; possibly TRBD1 or TRBD2 for D (5 bases each). Trimming pared 5 bases from V and 2 bases from J, leaving 13 bases between. Germline CDR1 SGHVS, CDR2 FQNEAQ. The CDR3 runs 14 residues. This chain's CDR3 is CASSNRDQTYEQYF. CDR3 sequence (DNA): TGTGCCAGCAGCAACCGGGACCAGACCTACGAGCAGTACTTC. Drawing the rest from reference TRBV7-8 and TRBJ2-7, the complete variable domain is GAGVSQSPRYKVAKRGQDVALRCDPISGHVSLFWYQQALGQGPEFLTYFQNEAQLDKSGLPSDRFFAERPEGSVSTLKIQRTQQEDSAVYLCASSNRDQTYEQYFGPGTRLTVT.

CDR3 sequence reads: CSVLLNYGYTF. In DNA form, the CDR3 reads TGCAGCGTACTCCTTAACTATGGCTACACCTTC. V and J are TRBV29-1 and TRBJ1-2, with D unresolved. This CDR3 has 11 amino acids. V lost 6 bases, J lost 1 base, and 6 bases lay in between. Germline values: CDR1 SQVTM, CDR2 ANQGSEA.

The chain joins TRBV21-1 to TRBJ2-5. TRBV21-1 corresponds to a pseudogene. This CDR3 is 12 amino acids long. CDR3 sequence (DNA): TGTGCCAGCAAAGGCCAGACGGAGACCCAGTACTTC. Its translation: CASKGQTETQYF.

This clone came up once. Other nucleotide sequences in the sample specify the same CDR3. This chain joins TRBV27 and TRBJ1-5, with a tentative D call TRBD1 (5 bases). Germline V gives CDR1 MNHEY, CDR2 SMNVEV (reference sequence). V shed 6 bases and J shed 1 base, with 10 bases lying between them. This CDR3 is 14 amino acids long. CDR3 bases: TGTGCCAGCAGACCGCAGGGAAGCAATCAGCCCCAGCATTTT. This codes for CASRPQGSNQPQHF.

The gene calls are TRBV19 and TRBJ1-4; possible D gene TRBD1, 6 bases. The V and J ends lost 3 bases and 4 bases respectively, with 9 bases between them. CDR1 and CDR2 from the germline V gene are LNHDA and SQIVND (reference sequence). CDR3 length: 14 amino acids. The CDR3 nucleotides read TGTGCCAGTAGTATTCGGACAGTTAATGAAAAACTGTTTTTT. Encoded protein: CASSIRTVNEKLFF.

The chain combines TRBV4-1 with TRBJ2-7; D unresolved. The CDR3 is 13 residues long. Germline V gene sequence: CDR1 MGHRA, CDR2 YSYEKL. With 6 bases removed from V and 3 bases from J, the gap between germline ends came to 12 bases. This chain's CDR3 is CASRNTTGYEQYF. The DNA for the CDR3 is TGCGCCAGCAGAAACACTACGGGCTACGAGCAGTACTTC.

This sequence joins TRBV27 and TRBJ2-1; TRBD2 is a possible D gene (6 bases). V lost 2 bases to trimming and J lost 5 bases, with 16 bases between them. Germline V gene lookup returns CDR1 MNHEY and CDR2 SMNVEV (reference sequence). The CDR3 has 16 residues. Written as DNA, the CDR3 is TGTGCCAGCAGTTTAAAAGCGGGCTTCAAAAACAATGAGCAGTTCTTC. It specifies CASSLKAGFKNNEQFF.

The chain combines TRBV4-3 with TRBJ2-3, with a possible D match to TRBD1 (7 bases). CDR3 size: 16 residues. Trimming pared 3 bases from V and 2 bases from J, leaving 15 bases between. Germline V gene lookup returns CDR1 LGHNA and CDR2 YSLEER. The CDR3 coding sequence is TGCGCCAGCAGCCACGAGCCAGGGGGGTCCACAGATACGCAGTATTTT. Protein: CASSHEPGGSTDTQYF.

This rearrangement joins TRBV5-4 to TRBJ2-3; D perhaps matches TRBD2 (6 bases). The V end lost 0 bases, the J end lost 7 bases, and 12 bases lay between the germline ends. CDR3 length: 14 residues. From germline, CDR1 is SGHNT and CDR2 YYREEE (reference sequence). The CDR3 DNA sequence: TGTGCCAGCAGCTTGGATCTAGCGTGGAATACGCAGTATTTT. It is translated as CASSLDLAWNTQYF.

The chain couples TRBV5-6 to TRBJ1-1; a possible D gene is TRBD1 (6 bases). Deletions cut 3 bases from V and 8 bases from J, with 17 bases between. The CDR3 is 14 residues long. Looked up from germline, CDR1 is SGHDT and CDR2 is YYEEEE. The CDR3 sequence: CASSWGTGSREAFF. CDR3 DNA sequence: TGTGCCAGCAGCTGGGGAACAGGGAGCCGAGAAGCTTTCTTT.

The V gene is TRBV4-1, the J gene TRBJ1-2, with D uncertain. V dropped 3 bases and J dropped 5 bases, with 13 bases sitting between them. The CDR3 sequence is 14 residues long. CDR1 MGHRA and CDR2 YSYEKL come from the germline V gene. Here the CDR3 DNA reads TGCGCCAGCAGCCAGGGCATAGCCCTTTATGGCTACACCTTC. This sequence encodes CASSQGIALYGYTF.

The chain combines TRBV5-4 with TRBJ2-5; D uncertain. This CDR3 spans 11 amino acids. Germline CDR1 is SGHNT and CDR2 is YYREEE (reference sequence). Trimming stripped 5 bases from V and 8 bases from J, with 10 bases between. The chain's CDR3 is CASSQGLTQYF. In nucleotides, the CDR3 is TGTGCCAGCAGTCAAGGGTTAACCCAGTACTTC.